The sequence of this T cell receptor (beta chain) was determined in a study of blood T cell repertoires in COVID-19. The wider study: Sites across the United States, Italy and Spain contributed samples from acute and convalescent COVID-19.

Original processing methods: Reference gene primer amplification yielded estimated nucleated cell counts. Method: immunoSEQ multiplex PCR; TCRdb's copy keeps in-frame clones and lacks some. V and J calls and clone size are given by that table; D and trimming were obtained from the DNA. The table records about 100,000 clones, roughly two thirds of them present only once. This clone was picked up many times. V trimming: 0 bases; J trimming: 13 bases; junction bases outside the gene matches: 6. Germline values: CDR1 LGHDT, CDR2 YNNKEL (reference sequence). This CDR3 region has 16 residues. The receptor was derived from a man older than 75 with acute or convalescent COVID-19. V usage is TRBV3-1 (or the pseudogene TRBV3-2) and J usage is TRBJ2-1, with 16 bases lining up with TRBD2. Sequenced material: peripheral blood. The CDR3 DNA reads TGTGCCAGCAGCCAAGACGTGGGACTAGCGGGAGGGCGACAGTTCTTC. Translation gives CASSQDVGLAGGRQFF.